There are a few counts of the clone carrying this T cell receptor (beta chain). The antigen remains undetermined. This record belongs to a study of naive and memory T cell subsets. Study outcomes and limitations: Naive repertoires, especially CD8, held a few larger clonotypes, possibly memory cells re-expressing CD45RA. Clonotypes here are unpaired alpha or beta chain sequences. From naive to CM, EM and EMRA, diversity decreased and Gini increased.

CDR3 size: 13 residues. V lost 1 base and J lost 1, with 6 bases in between. CDR1 DFQATT and CDR2 SNEGSKA come from the germline V gene (reference sequence). The beta constant-region primer was an equimolar mix of two oligonucleotides covering TRBC1 and TRBC2. The ligated cDNA underwent four PCR rounds using SP2 and nested alpha and beta constant-region primers. One entry per CDR3 protein results from TCRdb running MiXCR on the UMI-ligation and nested PCR reads. This sample has around 93,000 distinct CDR3 sequences, with around 10% found just once. After CD4 positive bead selection, the CD4-negative fraction gave CD8 T cells. Four subsets defined by CD45RA and CD27 were sorted after CD3, CD4, CD8 and live/dead staining.

This chain connects TRBV20-1 to TRBJ2-3; no firm D call. This receptor was taken from a human donor in good health. The sequencing input was naive CD4+ T cells from blood. Here the CDR3 reads CSARADRTDTQYF. The CDR3 DNA is TGCAGTGCTAGAGCAGACCGCACAGATACGCAGTATTTT.